This record covers a single T cell receptor beta chain. This entry comes from a study of CD8 T cells in Susac syndrome. Germline CDR1 and CDR2: SQVTM and ANQGSEA. Deletions cut 7 bases from V and 5 bases from J, with 27 bases between. This CDR3 contains 17 residues. Healthy donors served as the controls. They were matched for age and sex. Reverse transcription of roughly 0.45 to 1 ug RNA was performed with random hexamers. Amplification of TCR beta CDR3 by immunoSEQ multiplex PCR spanned 54 Vbeta and 13 Jbeta. TCRdb called the immunoSEQ multiplex PCR reads again in MiXCR, with one record for every CDR3 protein. The table includes 130,000 to 150,000 distinct CDR3 sequences, 85% to 95% detected once.

Source material: CD8+ T cells from PBMCs. The rearrangement joins TRBV29-1 to TRBJ2-1; possibly TRBD1 for D (6 bases). This receptor was obtained from a human donor in good health. CDR3 in DNA: TGCAGCGCTATAGGTACAGGGATCTTCCCAACAAACAATGAGCAGTTCTTC. Residues: CSAIGTGIFPTNNEQFF.